The following is a T cell receptor beta chain sequence with its context. No antigen is known for it. The germline V gene encodes CDR1 GTSNPN and CDR2 SVGIG (reference sequence). This CDR3 contains 12 residues. After removal of 6 bases from V and 5 bases from J, the junction contained 3 bases not matched to a gene. TCRbeta libraries were built with three rounds of nested PCR, modified from ARM-PCR. TCRdb recomputed calls from the multiplex PCR reads with MiXCR, one row per CDR3 protein. The sample carries around 99,000 distinct CDR3 sequences, approximately 82% recorded once. The data were taken from a study of tumor and adjacent non-tumor tissue in lung cancer. Study overall: Each sample yielded roughly 4 million productive TCRbeta reads on average. Notes on the study in general: TCR diversity was significantly greater in tumor than normal lung tissue. Top 100 clones took a larger repertoire share in normal lung.

No cell sorting was done before RNA was extracted from the tissue. Donors were chemotherapy-naive, newly diagnosed lung cancer surgical patients in China, August–late 2014. The V call is TRBV30, the J call TRBJ1-5; 8 bases fit TRBD1. Sequenced sample: lung tumor tissue. The clonotype originates from a woman aged 60-70 years with non-small cell lung cancer. CDR3 residues: CACRGQDQPQHF. CDR3 nucleotides: TGTGCCTGCAGGGGGCAGGATCAGCCCCAGCATTTT.